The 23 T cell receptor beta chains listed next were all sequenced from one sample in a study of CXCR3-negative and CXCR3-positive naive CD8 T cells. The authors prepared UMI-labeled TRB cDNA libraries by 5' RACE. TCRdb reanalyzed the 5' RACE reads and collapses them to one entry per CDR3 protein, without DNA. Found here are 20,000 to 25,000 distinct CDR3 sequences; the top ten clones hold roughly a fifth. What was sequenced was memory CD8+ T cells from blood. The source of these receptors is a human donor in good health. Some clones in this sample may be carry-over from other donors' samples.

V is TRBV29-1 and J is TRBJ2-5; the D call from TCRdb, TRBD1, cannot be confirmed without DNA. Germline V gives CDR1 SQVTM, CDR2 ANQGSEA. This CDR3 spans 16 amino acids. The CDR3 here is CSVELPPGQGQETQYF.

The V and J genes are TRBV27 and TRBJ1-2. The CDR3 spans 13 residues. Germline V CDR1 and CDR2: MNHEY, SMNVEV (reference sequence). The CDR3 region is CASSRGEGGGYTF.

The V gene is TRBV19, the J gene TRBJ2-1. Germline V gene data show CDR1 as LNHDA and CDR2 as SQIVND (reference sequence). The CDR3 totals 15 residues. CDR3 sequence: CASTTSEVLGNEQFF.

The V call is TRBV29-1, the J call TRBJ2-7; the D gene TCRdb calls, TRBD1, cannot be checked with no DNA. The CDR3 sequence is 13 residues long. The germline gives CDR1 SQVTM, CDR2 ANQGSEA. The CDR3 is CSVESQGSYEQYF.

This CDR3 is CASSGGDRGSGYTF. The rearrangement links TRBV27 to TRBJ1-2; the D gene TCRdb calls, TRBD1, cannot be checked with no DNA. The CDR3 consists of 14 residues. Germline CDR1 reads MNHEY; CDR2 reads SMNVEV (reference sequence).

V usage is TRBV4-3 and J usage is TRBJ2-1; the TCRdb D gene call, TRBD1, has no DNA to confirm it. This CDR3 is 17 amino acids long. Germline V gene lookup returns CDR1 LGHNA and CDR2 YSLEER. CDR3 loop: CASSQTTTGEPYNEQFF.

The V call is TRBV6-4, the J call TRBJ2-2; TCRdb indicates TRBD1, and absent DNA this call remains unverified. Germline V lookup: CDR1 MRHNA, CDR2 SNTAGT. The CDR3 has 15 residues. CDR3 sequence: CASSAKGLDTGELFF.

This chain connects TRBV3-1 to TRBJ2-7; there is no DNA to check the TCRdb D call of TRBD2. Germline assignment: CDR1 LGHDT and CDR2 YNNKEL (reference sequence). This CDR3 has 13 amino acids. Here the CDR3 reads CASSQVGEYEQYF.

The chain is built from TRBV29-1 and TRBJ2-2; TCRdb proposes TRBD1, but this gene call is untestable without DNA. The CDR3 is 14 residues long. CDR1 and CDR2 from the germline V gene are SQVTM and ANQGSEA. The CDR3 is CSAEGTPNTGELFF.

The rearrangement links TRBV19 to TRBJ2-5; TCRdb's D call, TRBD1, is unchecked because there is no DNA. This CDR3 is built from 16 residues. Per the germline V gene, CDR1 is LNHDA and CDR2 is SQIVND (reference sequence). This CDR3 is CASSPTGGRGQETQYF.

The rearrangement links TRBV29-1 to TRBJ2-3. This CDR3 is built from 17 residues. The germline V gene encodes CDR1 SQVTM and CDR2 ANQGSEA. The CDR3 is CSVEDTLSGIATDTQYF.

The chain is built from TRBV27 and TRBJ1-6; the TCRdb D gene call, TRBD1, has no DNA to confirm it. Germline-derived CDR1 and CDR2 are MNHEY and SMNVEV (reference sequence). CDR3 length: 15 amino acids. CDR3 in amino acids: CASSSTGSANSPLHF.

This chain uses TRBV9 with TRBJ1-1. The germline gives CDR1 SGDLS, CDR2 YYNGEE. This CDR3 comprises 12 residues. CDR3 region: CASSVDNTEAFF.

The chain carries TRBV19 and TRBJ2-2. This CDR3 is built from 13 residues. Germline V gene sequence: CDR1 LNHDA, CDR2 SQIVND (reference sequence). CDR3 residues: CASSIMYPGELFF.

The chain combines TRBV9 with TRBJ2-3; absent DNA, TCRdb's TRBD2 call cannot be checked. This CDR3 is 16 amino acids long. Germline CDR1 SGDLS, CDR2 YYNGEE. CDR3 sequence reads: CASSVVSSGGTDTQYF.

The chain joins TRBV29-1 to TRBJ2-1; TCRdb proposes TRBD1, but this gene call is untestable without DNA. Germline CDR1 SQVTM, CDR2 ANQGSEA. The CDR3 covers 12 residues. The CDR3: CSVWTATREQFF.

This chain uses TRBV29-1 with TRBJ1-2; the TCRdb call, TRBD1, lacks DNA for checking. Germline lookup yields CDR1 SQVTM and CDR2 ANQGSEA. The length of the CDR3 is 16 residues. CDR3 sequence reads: CSVAHRDSNAGYGYTF.

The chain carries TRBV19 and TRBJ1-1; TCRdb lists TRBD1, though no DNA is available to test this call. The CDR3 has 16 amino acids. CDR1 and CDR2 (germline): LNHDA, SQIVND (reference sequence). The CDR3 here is CASSIDRDMANTEAFF.

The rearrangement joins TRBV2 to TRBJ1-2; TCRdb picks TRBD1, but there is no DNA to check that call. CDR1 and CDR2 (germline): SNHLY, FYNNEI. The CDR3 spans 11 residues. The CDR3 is CANQGGSGYTF.

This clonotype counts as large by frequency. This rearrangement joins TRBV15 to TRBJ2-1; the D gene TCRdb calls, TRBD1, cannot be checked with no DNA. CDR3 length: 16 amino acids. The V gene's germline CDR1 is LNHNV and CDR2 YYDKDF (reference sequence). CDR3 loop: CATSRERTGGLDEQFF.

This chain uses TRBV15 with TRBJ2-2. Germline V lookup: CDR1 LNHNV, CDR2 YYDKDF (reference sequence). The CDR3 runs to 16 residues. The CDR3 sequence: CATTGQDSLPTGELFF.

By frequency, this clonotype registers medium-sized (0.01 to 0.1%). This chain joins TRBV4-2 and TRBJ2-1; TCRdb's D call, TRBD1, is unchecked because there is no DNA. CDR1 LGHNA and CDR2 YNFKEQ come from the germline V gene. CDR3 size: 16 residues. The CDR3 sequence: CASSQAQGQGYNEQFF.

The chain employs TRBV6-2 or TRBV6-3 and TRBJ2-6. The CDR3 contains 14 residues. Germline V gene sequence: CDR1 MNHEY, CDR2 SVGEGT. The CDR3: CASSYNSGANVLTF.